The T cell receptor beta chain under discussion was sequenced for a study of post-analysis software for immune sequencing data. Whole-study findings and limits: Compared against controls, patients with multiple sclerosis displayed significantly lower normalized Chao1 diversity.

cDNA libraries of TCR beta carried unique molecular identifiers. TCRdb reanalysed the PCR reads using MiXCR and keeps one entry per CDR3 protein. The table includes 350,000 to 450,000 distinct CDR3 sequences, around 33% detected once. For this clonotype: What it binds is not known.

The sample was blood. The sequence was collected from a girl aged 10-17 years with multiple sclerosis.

The CDR3 spells CASSLARDRESLDGYTF. The CDR3 DNA sequence: TGCGCCAGCAGCTTGGCCCGGGACAGGGAGTCTCTGGATGGCTACACCTTC. The chain carries TRBV5-1 and TRBJ1-2; 9 bases line up with TRBD1. The CDR3 runs 17 residues. Germline V gene sequence: CDR1 SGHRS, CDR2 YFSETQ. V shed 0 bases and J 6 bases; nucleotides not matched to a gene: 12.